Described below is a single TCR beta chain sequence and its context. What it binds is not known. The data derive from a study of STAT5B mutations in CD4+ large granular lymphocyte leukemia. Study findings and constraints: Patient CD4-sorted repertoires looked more clonal than healthy CD4+ repertoires, even without putative leukemic clones. Over 20% of private leukemic clonotypes occurred rarely in other patients' non-leukemic repertoires.

The repertoire was sequenced with immunoSEQ multiplex PCR; TCRdb's copy has only in-frame clones and lacks some. The sample has 20,000 to 25,000 clones, roughly 80% seen once; the top ten hold approximately 9%. This TCR derives from a human donor in good health. The sequenced material came from CD4+ T cells from blood buffy coats.

Here the CDR3 DNA reads TGCGCCAGCAGCCAAGATTCCTCCACGGCCTCTGGCTATGGCTACACCTTC. Translated, it gives CASSQDSSTASGYGYTF. The chain links TRBV4-3 to TRBJ1-2, with D hard to call. This CDR3 contains 17 residues. V lost 0 bases and J lost 4, with 18 bases in between. Germline lookup yields CDR1 LGHNA and CDR2 YSLEER.